Presented here are 27 T cell receptor beta chains from one specimen sequenced in a study of cytomegalovirus exposure and HLA in healthy donors. Primers for the PCR totalled 60 Vbeta and 13 Jbeta. Profiling relied on immunoSEQ multiplex PCR, and the TCRdb table lists in-frame clones only, not all of them. The sample includes some 120,000 clones, around three quarters of them seen just once. Sequencing input: PBMCs. These receptors all stem from a human donor in good health.

This clone was seen a few times. The chain employs TRBV4-1 and TRBJ2-7, with TRBD1 as a possible D gene (5 bases). The ends were cut back, 1 base at V and 0 bases at J, with 16 bases in the middle. CDR1 and CDR2 (germline): MGHRA, YSYEKL. The CDR3 runs 17 residues. CDR3 nucleotide sequence: TGCGCCAGCAGCCAAGGCGCCGGACATACTAACTCCTACGAGCAGTACTTC. It yields the protein CASSQGAGHTNSYEQYF.

CDR3 region: CASSYFAGPLEQYF. In DNA form, the CDR3 reads TGTGCCAGCAGTTACTTCGCGGGCCCCCTCGAGCAGTACTTC. The chain uses TRBV6-5 and TRBJ2-7; tentative D call: TRBD2 (5 bases). The V gene lost 1 base and the J gene lost 6 bases, with 13 bases spanning the gap. The CDR3 covers 14 residues. Germline CDR1 MNHEY, CDR2 SVGAGI.

This chain uses TRBV7-2 with TRBJ2-7; 7 bases map to TRBD2. CDR3 size: 15 residues. The germline V gene encodes CDR1 SGHTA and CDR2 FQGNSA. V trimming: 5 bases; J trimming: 4 bases; junction bases outside the gene matches: 11. The CDR3 here is CASSQTPGLQYEQYF. The DNA of the CDR3 is TGTGCCAGCAGCCAGACCCCGGGACTACAGTACGAGCAGTACTTC.

The chain joins TRBV6-5 to TRBJ1-2; D remains ambiguous. V dropped 5 bases and J dropped 1 base, with 14 bases sitting between them. The CDR3 is made up of 15 amino acids. Per germline, CDR1 MNHEY and CDR2 SVGAGI. CDR3 sequence: CASSPDTAINYGYTF. The CDR3 DNA sequence: TGTGCCAGCAGTCCCGACACCGCGATTAACTATGGCTACACCTTC.

V is TRBV13 and J is TRBJ2-7, with unresolved D. The CDR3 spans 12 residues. Germline CDR1 and CDR2: PRHDT and FYEKMQ (reference sequence). The V gene lost 0 bases and the J gene lost 7 bases, with 7 bases spanning the gap. The CDR3 spells CASSLGAREQYF. Here the CDR3 DNA reads TGTGCCAGCAGCTTAGGGGCGAGGGAGCAGTACTTC. Supplemented by reference TRBV13 and TRBJ2-7, the full variable domain reads AAGVIQSPRHLIKEKRETATLKCYPIPRHDTVYWYQQGPGQDPQFLISFYEKMQSDKGSIPDRFSAQQFSDYHSELNMSSLELGDSALYFCASSLGAREQYFGPGTRLTVT.

A few counts support this clone. The rearrangement joins TRBV19 to TRBJ1-2; TRBD1 matches 7 bases. The junction had 10 bases not matched to a gene; V was cut back by 2 bases and J by 4 bases. Germline CDR1 is LNHDA and CDR2 is SQIVND (reference sequence). The CDR3 has 16 amino acids. CDR3 residues: CASSIISGQGGYGYTF. In DNA form, the CDR3 reads TGTGCCAGTAGTATAATCTCAGGTCAGGGGGGCTATGGCTACACCTTC.

This clone was seen ten or more times. V is TRBV2 and J is TRBJ2-7, with 9 bases identical to TRBD1. CDR1 is SNHLY and CDR2 is FYNNEI in the germline V gene. The V and J ends lost 7 bases and 2 bases, in that order; junction bases with no gene match: 9. This CDR3 has 15 residues. The CDR3 nucleotides are TGTGCCAGCAAGACTAGGACAGGGGAGGCCTACGAGCAGTACTTC. Translation gives CASKTRTGEAYEQYF.

V is TRBV11-2 and J is TRBJ1-1, with a weak D call TRBD1 (5 bases). In germline, CDR1 is SGHAT, CDR2 FQNNGV. The V gene lost 5 bases and the J gene lost 1 base, with 11 bases spanning the gap. CDR3 length: 14 amino acids. The DNA of the CDR3 is TGTGCCAGCAGCCATGGCGGGGGGAACACTGAAGCTTTCTTT. This translates into CASSHGGGNTEAFF.

The rearrangement uses TRBV12-5 and TRBJ1-2, with 7 nucleotides matching TRBD1. Germline values: CDR1 LGHNT, CDR2 FRNRAP. The CDR3 is 14 amino acids. J was trimmed by 3 bases and V by 6 bases; bases with no gene match: 7. The CDR3, as DNA: TGTGCTAGTGGCCGGGACAGATTATACTATGGCTACACCTTC. Translation gives CASGRDRLYYGYTF.

This chain joins TRBV2 and TRBJ2-5, with 9 positions matching TRBD2. This CDR3 is built from 14 residues. The junction had 7 bases not matched to a gene; V was cut back by 9 bases and J by 2 bases. Looked up from germline, CDR1 is SNHLY and CDR2 is FYNNEI. In DNA form, the CDR3 reads TGTGCCAGTCGACTCCTAGCGGGGCAAGAGACCCAGTACTTC. Translating it yields CASRLLAGQETQYF.

The chain is built from TRBV9 and TRBJ1-1; 8 bases map to TRBD1. Germline CDR1 SGDLS, CDR2 YYNGEE. V lost 4 bases to trimming and J lost 2 bases; unmatched junction nucleotides: 4. The CDR3 totals 14 residues. DNA of the CDR3: TGTGCCAGCAGCATTGGACAGGGTAACACTGAAGCTTTCTTT. Amino acids: CASSIGQGNTEAFF.

The chain is built from TRBV4-1 and TRBJ2-5, with 7 positions matching TRBD2. Germline V lookup: CDR1 MGHRA, CDR2 YSYEKL. The CDR3 sequence is 15 residues long. V lost 1 base, J lost 7 bases, and 9 bases stayed unmatched. The DNA of the CDR3 is TGCGCCAGCAGCCAAGCGGGAGCGGGCGGGGGGACCCAGTACTTC. This encodes CASSQAGAGGGTQYF.

This clone is a singleton in its sample. The genes are TRBV27 and TRBJ2-5; D is ambiguous. The better agreement between TRBJ2-7 and the DNA end casts doubt on the J call. The CDR3 runs to 11 residues. Germline V lookup: CDR1 MNHEY, CDR2 SMNVEV (reference sequence). The chain's CDR3 is CASSSTYEQYF. The CDR3 DNA follows: TGTGCCAGCAGTTCCACCTACGAGCAGTACTTC.

The genes are TRBV5-1 and TRBJ1-5, with 8 bases that match TRBD1. Trimming removed 3 bases from V and 4 bases from J; junction bases left unmatched: 3. The length of the CDR3 is 14 residues. CDR1 SGHRS and CDR2 YFSETQ come from the germline V gene. The CDR3: CASSSGTGNQPQHF. DNA of the CDR3: TGCGCCAGCAGCTCCGGGACAGGAAATCAGCCCCAGCATTTT.

The chain is built from TRBV6-1 and TRBJ2-5; the D is unclear. The J call may be incorrect, as the DNA end agrees better with TRBJ2-7. The CDR3 spans 15 residues. CDR1 and CDR2 (germline): MNHNS, SASEGT. CDR3 bases: TGTGCCAGCAGGTCCGACACCCCGGTCACCTACGAGCAGTACTTC. Its protein is CASRSDTPVTYEQYF.

The rearrangement joins TRBV14 to TRBJ1-2; possibly TRBD1 for D (5 bases). Trimming took 0 bases from V and 5 from J, leaving 7 bases between them. CDR3 length: 13 residues. CDR1 SGHDN and CDR2 FVKESK come from the germline V gene. CDR3 nucleotide sequence: TGTGCCAGCAGCCAAGAGGGGGGGTATGGCTACACCTTC. This codes for CASSQEGGYGYTF.

The chain uses TRBV5-4 and TRBJ2-5; D unclear. Trimming removed 0 bases at V and 2 bases at J, with 5 bases between. The V gene's germline CDR1 is SGHNT and CDR2 YYREEE (reference sequence). The CDR3 extends over 13 amino acids. The CDR3 here is CASSLERQETQYF. CDR3 sequence (DNA): TGTGCCAGCAGCTTGGAACGGCAAGAGACCCAGTACTTC.

The chain uses TRBV7-6 and TRBJ2-2; 7 positions match TRBD2. The CDR3 has 18 residues. Germline assignment: CDR1 SGHVS and CDR2 FNYEAQ. The V gene end was trimmed by 2 bases and the J gene end by 5 bases; junction bases not matched to a gene: 14. CDR3 DNA: TGTGCCAGCAGCTTAAAAGTGCACGCGGGAGCGGCGACCGGGGAGCTGTTTTTT. Amino acids: CASSLKVHAGAATGELFF. Together with reference TRBV7-6 and TRBJ2-2, the CDR3 gives the full variable domain: GAGVSQSPRYKVTKRGQDVALRCDPISGHVSLYWYRQALGQGPEFLTYFNYEAQQDKSGLPNDRFSAERPEGSISTLTIQRTEQRDSAMYRCASSLKVHAGAATGELFFGEGSRLTVL.

The chain joins TRBV4-2 to TRBJ1-4; D ambiguous. The CDR3 spans 12 residues. Germline CDR1 and CDR2: LGHNA and YNFKEQ. V lost 4 bases to trimming and J lost 8 bases, with 8 bases between them. Here the CDR3 reads CASSRALEKLFF. The CDR3, as DNA: TGTGCCAGCAGCCGGGCGTTGGAAAAACTGTTTTTT.

The chain carries TRBV7-2 and TRBJ2-5; TRBD2 agrees at 8 bases. The V segment lost 1 base and the J segment 5 bases; nucleotides outside the gene matches: 6. The CDR3 spans 15 residues. The germline gives CDR1 SGHTA, CDR2 FQGNSA. The CDR3 protein is CASSLGGGSPETQYF. Written as DNA, the CDR3 is TGTGCCAGCAGCTTAGGCGGGGGGTCTCCGGAGACCCAGTACTTC.

The V gene is TRBV10-3, the J gene TRBJ1-4; 7 bases line up with TRBD1. The CDR3 is 13 amino acids. Per the germline V gene, CDR1 is ENHRY and CDR2 is SYGVKD. V shed 8 bases, J shed 7 bases, and the junction held 7 bases outside the gene matches. The CDR3 coding sequence is TGTGCCATCGCCGACAGGGCGAGTGAAAAACTGTTTTTT. It specifies CAIADRASEKLFF.

This clone was found once. The chain links TRBV7-9 to TRBJ1-1; 7 positions agree with TRBD1. This CDR3 spans 15 amino acids. Trimming took 5 bases from V and 6 from J; bases not matched to a gene: 12. The germline V gene has CDR1 SEHNR and CDR2 FQNEAQ (reference sequence). The CDR3 sequence: CASSPKDRVNAEAFF. The CDR3 coding sequence is TGTGCCAGCAGCCCTAAAGACAGGGTTAACGCTGAAGCTTTCTTT.

The DNA of the CDR3 is TGTGCCAGCAGTTTGGCAGGGGTCGGCCAGCCCCAGCATTTT. It encodes CASSLAGVGQPQHF. The rearrangement links TRBV27 to TRBJ1-5, with TRBD1 as a possible D gene (6 bases). The V gene lost 3 bases and the J gene lost 7 bases, with 13 bases spanning the gap. The CDR3 is 14 amino acids. Germline CDR1 and CDR2: MNHEY and SMNVEV (reference sequence).

This clone has just a few counts. The chain couples TRBV7-6 to TRBJ2-4; TRBD1 aligns across 10 bases. In germline, CDR1 is SGHVS, CDR2 FNYEAQ. The CDR3 totals 16 residues. J was trimmed by 3 bases and V by 4 bases; bases with no gene match: 6. The CDR3: CASSSTGGWGKNIQYF. CDR3 nucleotides: TGTGCCAGCAGCTCGACAGGGGGCTGGGGCAAAAACATTCAGTACTTC.

This clone was seen a handful of times. The chain is built from TRBV25-1 and TRBJ2-1, with D tentatively TRBD1 (6 bases). Germline V CDR1 and CDR2: MGHDK, SYGVNS. The CDR3 consists of 16 residues. Deletions cut 6 bases from V and 7 bases from J, with 22 bases between. CDR3: CASSPKGDPDANEQFF. The DNA of the CDR3 is TGTGCCAGCAGCCCCAAGGGGGACCCGGATGCTAATGAGCAGTTCTTC.

This chain joins TRBV27 and TRBJ2-7, with 11 bases that match TRBD1. V shed 5 bases, J shed 3 bases, and the junction held 9 bases outside the gene matches. The CDR3 loop spans 16 amino acids. Germline loops: CDR1 MNHEY, CDR2 SMNVEV (reference sequence). The CDR3 region is CASSPTSGTGGYEQYF. The CDR3 DNA sequence: TGTGCCAGCAGTCCCACGTCCGGGACAGGGGGCTACGAGCAGTACTTC.

This chain uses TRBV6-5 with TRBJ2-7; D not resolved. The CDR3 covers 13 residues. Germline V gives CDR1 MNHEY, CDR2 SVGAGI. V gave up 4 bases and J gave up 0 bases, with 7 bases separating them. CDR3 sequence: CASSFGSSYEQYF. As DNA, the CDR3 is TGTGCCAGCAGTTTTGGCAGCTCCTACGAGCAGTACTTC.